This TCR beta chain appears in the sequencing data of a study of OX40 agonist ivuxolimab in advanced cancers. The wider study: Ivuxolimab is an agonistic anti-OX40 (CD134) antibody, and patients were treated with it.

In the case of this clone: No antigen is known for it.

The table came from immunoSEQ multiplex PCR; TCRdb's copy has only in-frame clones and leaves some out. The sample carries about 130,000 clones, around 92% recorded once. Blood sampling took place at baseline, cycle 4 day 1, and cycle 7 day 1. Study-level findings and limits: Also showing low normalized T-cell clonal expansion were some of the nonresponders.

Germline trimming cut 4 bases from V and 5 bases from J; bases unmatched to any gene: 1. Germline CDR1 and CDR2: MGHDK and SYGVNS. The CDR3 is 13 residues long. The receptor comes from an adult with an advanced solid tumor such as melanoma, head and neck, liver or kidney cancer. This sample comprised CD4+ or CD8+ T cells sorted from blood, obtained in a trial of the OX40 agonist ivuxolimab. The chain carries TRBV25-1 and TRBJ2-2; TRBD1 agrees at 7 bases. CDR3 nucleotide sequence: TGTGCCAGCAGTGGACAGGGAACCGGGGAGCTGTTTTTT. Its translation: CASSGQGTGELFF.